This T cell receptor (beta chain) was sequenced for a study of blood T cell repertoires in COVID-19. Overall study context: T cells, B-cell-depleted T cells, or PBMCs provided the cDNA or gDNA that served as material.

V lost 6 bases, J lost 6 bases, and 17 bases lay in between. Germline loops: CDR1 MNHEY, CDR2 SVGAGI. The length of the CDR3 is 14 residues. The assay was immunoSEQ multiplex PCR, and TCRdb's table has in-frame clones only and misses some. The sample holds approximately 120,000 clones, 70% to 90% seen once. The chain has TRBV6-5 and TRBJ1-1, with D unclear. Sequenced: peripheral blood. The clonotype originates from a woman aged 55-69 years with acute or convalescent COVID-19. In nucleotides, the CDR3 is TGTGCCAGCAGCCGCGCCCCGAGCTATCCTGAAGCTTTCTTT. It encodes CASSRAPSYPEAFF.